The present TCR beta chain was sequenced within a study of T-cell memory formation after mild COVID-19. Study observations and caveats: Researchers could not confirm that second-wave clones peaking on day 37 targeted SARS-CoV-2. There were some responding clones in pre-infection memory, which suggested that cross-reactive memory had joined. Clones contracting day 15 to 85 were balanced CD4/CD8; later expanders leaned CD4+.

MiXCR, run by TCRdb on the 5' RACE reads, gives a single entry per CDR3 protein. The sample holds about 560,000 distinct CDR3 sequences, under 20% seen once. With regard to this clonotype: Its antigen is undetermined.

CDR1 and CDR2 (germline): DFQATT, SNEGSKA (reference sequence). The length of the CDR3 is 17 residues. V lost 5 bases, J lost 1 base, and 10 bases stayed unmatched. The sequenced sample was PBMCs or a T cell subset sorted from them (not recorded which). V and J are TRBV20-1 and TRBJ2-1; 11 bases line up with TRBD2. The receptor was isolated from an adult woman who had mild COVID-19 (a few samples of this study predate the infection). Cell type and time point are not known. DNA for the CDR3: TGCAGTGCTGGAACTAGCGGGAGTACTACTTCCTACAATGAGCAGTTCTTC. It encodes CSAGTSGSTTSYNEQFF.